The 8 T cell receptor beta chains presented below share a single source sample, sequenced in a study of PD-1 blockade in mismatch repair-deficient tumors. Some clones are missing from TCRdb's copy, which holds only in-frame ones; the method was immunoSEQ multiplex PCR. The data show more than 95,000 clones, with about 88% seen just once and roughly 14% held by the top ten. This specimen was peripheral blood, taken 44 weeks after starting pembrolizumab. All receptors derive from an adult with mismatch repair-deficient cancer.

For the CDR3, the DNA is TGTGCCAGCAGTTTCAGGGATTCTTTACTAGCGGGAGCCGGGGAGCTGTTTTTT. Translating it yields CASSFRDSLLAGAGELFF. This chain links TRBV28 with TRBJ2-2; 11 bases are shared with TRBD2. Germline CDR1 reads MDHEN; CDR2 reads SYDVKM. The CDR3 length is 18 residues. V trimming: 3 bases; J trimming: 6 bases; junction bases outside the gene matches: 12.

V and J are TRBV28 and TRBJ2-3; unclear D gene. The CDR3 is 15 residues long. Trimming shortened V by 8 bases and J by 0 bases, and 15 bases separated the two germline ends. Per the germline V gene, CDR1 is MDHEN and CDR2 is SYDVKM. The CDR3 DNA reads TGTGCCAGCCACTCCGGAACCTATAGCACAGATACGCAGTATTTT. This translates into CASHSGTYSTDTQYF.

The J gene is TRBJ2-5, the V gene TRBV11-3; D possibly corresponds to TRBD2 (6 bases). V gave up 6 bases and J gave up 5 bases, with 19 bases separating them. CDR3 length equals 15 residues. Germline CDR1 reads SGHNT; CDR2 reads YENEEA. DNA for the CDR3: TGTGCCAGCAGTCCGGGGGACGGAGCGGGTGAGACCCAGTACTTC. This sequence encodes CASSPGDGAGETQYF. Looking up the rest from reference TRBV11-3 and TRBJ2-5 gives the full variable domain: EAGVVQSPRYKIIEKKQPVAFWCNPISGHNTLYWYLQNLGQGPELLIRYENEEAVDDSQLPKDRFSAERLKGVDSTLKIQPAELGDSAVYLCASSPGDGAGETQYFGPGTRLLVL.

The V gene is TRBV6-1, the J gene TRBJ2-7; perhaps TRBD1 as D (6 bases). This CDR3 has 14 amino acids. In germline, CDR1 is MNHNS, CDR2 SASEGT. The V end lost 5 bases, the J end lost 2 bases, and 13 bases lay between the germline ends. The CDR3 protein is CASSSPGHTYEQYF. In nucleotides, the CDR3 is TGTGCCAGCAGTTCCCCGGGACATACCTACGAGCAGTACTTC.

This clone was picked up one time. The chain carries TRBV19 and TRBJ2-7, with a weak D call TRBD2 (5 bases). The germline gives CDR1 LNHDA, CDR2 SQIVND (reference sequence). The CDR3 is made up of 13 amino acids. V was cut by 8 bases and J by 0 bases, with 11 bases left in between. The DNA for the CDR3 is TGTGCCAGTGCCGCGGGCCTCTCCTACGAGCAGTACTTC. This gives the protein CASAAGLSYEQYF.

V usage is TRBV30 and J usage is TRBJ1-4, with D tentatively TRBD1 (6 bases). This CDR3 has 14 residues. CDR1 and CDR2 from the germline V gene are GTSNPN and SVGIG (reference sequence). The V end was cut by 3 bases, the J end by 7 bases, with 15 bases between. This CDR3 is CAWRSDLGGEKLFF. Written as DNA, the CDR3 is TGTGCCTGGAGATCGGACTTAGGGGGTGAAAAACTGTTTTTT. The variable domain in full, completed from reference TRBV30 and TRBJ1-4, reads SQTIHQWPATLVQPVGSPLSLECTVEGTSNPNLYWYRQAAGRGLQLLFYSVGIGQISSEVPQNLSASRPQDRQFILSSKKLLLSDSGFYLCAWRSDLGGEKLFFGSGTQLSVL.

This rearrangement joins TRBV7-9 to TRBJ2-6; 7 bases match TRBD1. J gave up 3 bases and V 6 bases, and 8 bases lay outside the gene matches. The germline gives CDR1 SEHNR, CDR2 FQNEAQ (reference sequence). CDR3 length equals 16 residues. The CDR3 DNA reads as TGTGCCAGCAGGCCCGACAGGGACGTTGGGGCCAACGTCCTGACTTTC. It is translated as CASRPDRDVGANVLTF.

This clone has a handful of counts. This chain links TRBV4-2 with TRBJ2-7; D might be TRBD2 (5 bases). The ends were cut back, 2 bases at V and 0 bases at J, with 14 bases in the middle. The germline V gene encodes CDR1 LGHNA and CDR2 YNFKEQ. The CDR3 totals 16 residues. The CDR3 loop is CASSQYRTSSSYEQYF. CDR3 sequence (DNA): TGTGCCAGCAGCCAATACCGGACTTCAAGCTCCTACGAGCAGTACTTC.